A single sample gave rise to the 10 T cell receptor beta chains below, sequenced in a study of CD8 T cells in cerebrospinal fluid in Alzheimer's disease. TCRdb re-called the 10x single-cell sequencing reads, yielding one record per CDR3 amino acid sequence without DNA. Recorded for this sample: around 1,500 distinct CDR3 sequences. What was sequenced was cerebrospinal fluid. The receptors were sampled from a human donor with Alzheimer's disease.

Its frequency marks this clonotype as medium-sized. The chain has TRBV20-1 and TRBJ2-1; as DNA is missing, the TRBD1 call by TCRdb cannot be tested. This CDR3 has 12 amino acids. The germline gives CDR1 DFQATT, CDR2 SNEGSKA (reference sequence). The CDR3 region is CSATVPGNEQFF.

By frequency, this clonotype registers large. This chain's CDR3 is CASSLRAGGGSAGELFF. The chain carries TRBV28 and TRBJ2-2; lacking DNA, the TRBD2 call made by TCRdb goes unchecked. Germline CDR1 is MDHEN and CDR2 is SYDVKM. The CDR3 extends over 17 amino acids.

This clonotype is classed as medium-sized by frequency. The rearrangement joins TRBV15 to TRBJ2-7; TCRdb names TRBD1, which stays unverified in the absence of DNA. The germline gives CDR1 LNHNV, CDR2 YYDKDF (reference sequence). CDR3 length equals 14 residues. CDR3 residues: CATSRGQEDYEQYF.

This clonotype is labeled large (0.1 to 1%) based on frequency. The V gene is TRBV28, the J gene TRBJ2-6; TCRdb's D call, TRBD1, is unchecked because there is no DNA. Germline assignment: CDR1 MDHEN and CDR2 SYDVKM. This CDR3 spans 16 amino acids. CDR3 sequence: CASSPGWGSGANVLTF.

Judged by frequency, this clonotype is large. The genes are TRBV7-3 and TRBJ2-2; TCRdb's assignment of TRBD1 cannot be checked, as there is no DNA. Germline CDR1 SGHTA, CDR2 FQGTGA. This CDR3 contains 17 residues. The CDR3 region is CASSLLAGQDSYGELFF. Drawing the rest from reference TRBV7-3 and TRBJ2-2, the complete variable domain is GAGVSQTPSNKVTEKGKYVELRCDPISGHTALYWYRQSLGQGPEFLIYFQGTGAADDSGLPNDRFFAVRPEGSVSTLKIQRTERGDSAVYLCASSLLAGQDSYGELFFGEGSRLTVL.

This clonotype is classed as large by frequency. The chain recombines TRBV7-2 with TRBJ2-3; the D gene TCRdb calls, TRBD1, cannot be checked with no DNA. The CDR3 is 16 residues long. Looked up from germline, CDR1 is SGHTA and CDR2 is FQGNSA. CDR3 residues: CASSLRLGGRTDTQYF.

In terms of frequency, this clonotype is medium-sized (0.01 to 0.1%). The CDR3 is CASSLSTGLAYNEQFF. The gene calls are TRBV27 and TRBJ2-1; without DNA, the TCRdb call of TRBD2 cannot be checked. In germline, CDR1 is MNHEY, CDR2 SMNVEV (reference sequence). The CDR3 consists of 16 residues.

The CDR3 reads CASSLGVPGANVLTF. The chain carries TRBV13 and TRBJ2-6. Per germline, CDR1 PRHDT and CDR2 FYEKMQ (reference sequence). This CDR3 region has 15 residues.

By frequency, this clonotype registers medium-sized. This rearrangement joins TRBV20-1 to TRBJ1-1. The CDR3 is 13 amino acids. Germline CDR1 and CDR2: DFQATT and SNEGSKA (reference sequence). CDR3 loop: CSAAPGVSSEAFF.

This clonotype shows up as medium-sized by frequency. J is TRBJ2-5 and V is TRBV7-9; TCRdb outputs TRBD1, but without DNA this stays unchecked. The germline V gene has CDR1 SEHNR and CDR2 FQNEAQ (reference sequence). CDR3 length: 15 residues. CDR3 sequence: CASSAATGGRETQYF.